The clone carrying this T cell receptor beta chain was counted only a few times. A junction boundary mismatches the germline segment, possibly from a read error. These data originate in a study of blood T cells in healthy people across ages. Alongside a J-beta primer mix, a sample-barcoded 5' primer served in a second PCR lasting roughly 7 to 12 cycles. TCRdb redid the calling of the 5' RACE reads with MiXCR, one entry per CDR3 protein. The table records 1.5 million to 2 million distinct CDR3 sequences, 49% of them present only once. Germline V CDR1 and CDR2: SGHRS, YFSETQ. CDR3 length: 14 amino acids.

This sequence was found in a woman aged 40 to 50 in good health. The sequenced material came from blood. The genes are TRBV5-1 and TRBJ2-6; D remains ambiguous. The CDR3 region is CASNLASGANVLTF. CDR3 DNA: TGCGCCAGCAACTTGGCTTCTGGGGCCAACGTCCTGACTTTC.